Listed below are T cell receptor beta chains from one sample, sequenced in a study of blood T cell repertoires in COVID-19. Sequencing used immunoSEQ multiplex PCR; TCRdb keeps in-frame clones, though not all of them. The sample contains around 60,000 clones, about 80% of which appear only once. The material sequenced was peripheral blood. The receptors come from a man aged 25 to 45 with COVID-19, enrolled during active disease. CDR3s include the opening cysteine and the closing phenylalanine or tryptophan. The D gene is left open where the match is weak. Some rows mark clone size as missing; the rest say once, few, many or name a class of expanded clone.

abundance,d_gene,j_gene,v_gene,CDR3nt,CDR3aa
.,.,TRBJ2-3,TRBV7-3,TGTGCCAGCAGCCTACTTGGAGACGGGGTAGATACGCAGTATTTT,CASSLLGDGVDTQYF
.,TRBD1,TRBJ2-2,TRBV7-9,TGTGCCAGCAGCAGTGGGACAGTGAACACCGGGGAGCTGTTTTTT,CASSSGTVNTGELFF
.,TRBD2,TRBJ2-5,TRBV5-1,TGCGCCAGCAGCTTAGACGTCAGCGGGGGAGAGACCCAGTACTTC,CASSLDVSGGETQYF
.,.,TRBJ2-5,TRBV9,TGTGCCAGCAGCGTAGACGGGGAGACCCAGTACTTC,CASSVDGETQYF
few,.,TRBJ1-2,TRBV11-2,TGTGCCAGCAGTCTCAACGCAGGGGCCAACTATGGCTACACCTTC,CASSLNAGANYGYTF
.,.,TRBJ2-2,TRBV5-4,TGTGCCAGCAGCGGGGGTGGGGCGGGACACACCGGGGAGCTGTTTTTT,CASSGGGAGHTGELFF
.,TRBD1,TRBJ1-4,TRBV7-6,TGTGCCAGCAGCCCATCAGGGGGCAATGAAAAACTGTTTTTT,CASSPSGGNEKLFF
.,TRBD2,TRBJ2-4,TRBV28,TGTGCCAGCAGTTCCCTAGCGGGAGGGCCTCAAAACATTCAGTACTTC,CASSSLAGGPQNIQYF
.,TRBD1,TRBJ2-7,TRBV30,TGTGCGGCGTGGTTGGACAGGTACCACGAGCAGTACTTC,CAAWLDRYHEQYF
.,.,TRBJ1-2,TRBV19,TGTGCCAGTAGTTGGGGGAGGGGGACCCCCTATGGCTACACCTTC,CASSWGRGTPYGYTF
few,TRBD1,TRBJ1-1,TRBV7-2,TGTGCCAGCAGCTTAGGCCGGACAGGGGGCACTGAAGCTTTCTTT,CASSLGRTGGTEAFF
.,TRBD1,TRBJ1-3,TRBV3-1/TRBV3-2,TGTGCCAGCAGCCCCAGGGACAGGGGCTTCTCTGGAAACACCATATATTTT,CASSPRDRGFSGNTIYF
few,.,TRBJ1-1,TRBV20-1,TGCAGTGCTACCAGGAACACTGAAGCTTTCTTT,CSATRNTEAFF
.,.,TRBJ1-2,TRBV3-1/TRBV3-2,TGTGCCAGCAGCCTAGCCAGATTTCACTATGGCTACACCTTC,CASSLARFHYGYTF
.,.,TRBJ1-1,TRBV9,TGTGCCAGCAGCTGGGGCCCGGACACTGAAGCTTTCTTT,CASSWGPDTEAFF
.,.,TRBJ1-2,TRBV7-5,TGTGCCAGAAGCTTAGTAGCGGACCCCGGACAGGGGGCTAACTATGGCTACACCTTC,CARSLVADPGQGANYGYTF
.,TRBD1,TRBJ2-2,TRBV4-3,TGCGCCAGCAGCCAAGATCCGGACAGGACCACCGGGGAGCTGTTTTTT,CASSQDPDRTTGELFF
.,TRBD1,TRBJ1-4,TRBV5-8,TGTGCCAGCAGCGGATTGACAGGGGGCTTTGAAAAACTGTTTTTT,CASSGLTGGFEKLFF
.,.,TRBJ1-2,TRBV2,TGTGCCAGCATTTTCCGGGGAGGGCACAGTTCGACATCCTATGGCTACACCTTC,CASIFRGGHSSTSYGYTF